The following is a T cell receptor beta chain sequence with its context. Its matching antigen is unknown. The data derive from a study of metastatic and nonmetastatic thyroid tumors. Study-level background: Both malignant and benign thyroid patients supplied peripheral blood and tumor or nodule tissue samples, across which the repertoires of these patients were then compared.

Methods used by the authors: Clinicopathological groups differed in CDR3, with these differences serving to build a distant-metastasis classifier for papillary thyroid cancer. Using MiXCR, TCRdb re-called clones from the PCR reads. The V and J calls and clone size are TCRdb's, not the authors'. Counted here are some 17,000 clones, 22% occurring once; the ten biggest clones make up 21%. Thyroid surgery was preceded by no treatment in any patient. Points from the study as a whole: Malignant thyroid tumors reportedly had TCR beta diversity that was significantly higher than in benign nodules, in blood and tumor.

V was clipped by 1 base and J by 2 bases; unmatched bases: 6. The CDR3 spans 16 residues. The germline gives CDR1 DFQATT, CDR2 SNEGSKA (reference sequence). This chain connects TRBV20-1 to TRBJ2-7, with 12 bases fitting TRBD2. This receptor was taken from a female donor with papillary thyroid cancer or a benign thyroid nodule (not recorded which). Some clones in this sample may be carry-over from other donors' samples. The specimen sequenced was adjacent normal tissue. The chain's CDR3 is CSARVRLAGVTYEQYF. As DNA, the CDR3 is TGCAGTGCTAGAGTCAGACTAGCGGGAGTTACCTACGAGCAGTACTTC.